The 23 T cell receptor beta chains reported below all come from one sample, sequenced in a study of patients and donors after allogeneic stem cell transplantation. MiXCR, applied by TCRdb to the RT-PCR reads, yields one record per CDR3 protein. The sample holds tens of thousands of distinct CDR3 sequences, around 46% seen once. The source material was blood, either unsorted or a sorted T cell fraction (not recorded which). These receptors were taken from a human donor who was either an allogeneic HSCT recipient or a stem cell or donor lymphocyte infusion donor (not recorded which). It is not recorded whose cells these are; they may come from a transplant donor.

The count of this clonotype is one. This sequence joins TRBV6-9 and TRBJ2-5; no clear D gene. Trimming pared 4 bases from V and 7 bases from J, leaving 7 bases between. This CDR3 has 11 amino acids. Germline CDR1 and CDR2: MNHGY and SVAAGI. In DNA form, the CDR3 reads TGTGCCAGCAGTTTGACGGGGACCCAGTACTTC. The encoded protein is CASSLTGTQYF.

The genes are TRBV20-1 and TRBJ1-5; tentatively, D is TRBD1 (5 bases). This CDR3 has 12 residues. V lost 5 bases and J lost 9, with 14 bases in between. Per the germline V gene, CDR1 is DFQATT and CDR2 is SNEGSKA (reference sequence). In DNA, the CDR3 is TGCAGTGCTCAGGGAAATGAATGGCCCCAGCATTTT. As protein: CSAQGNEWPQHF.

This clonotype was seen more than once but under ten times. The V and J genes are TRBV6-2 or TRBV6-3 and TRBJ1-2; 7 bases agree with TRBD1. From germline, CDR1 is MNHEY and CDR2 SVGEGT. The CDR3 sequence is 15 residues long. Trimming cost V 6 bases and J 3 bases; bases outside gene matches: 10. The CDR3 spells CASSFWGQQDYGYTF. DNA of the CDR3: TGTGCCAGCAGCTTTTGGGGACAGCAAGACTATGGCTACACCTTC.

This clonotype was detected only a few times. The chain has TRBV12-3 or TRBV12-4 and TRBJ1-4; 7 nucleotides line up with TRBD1. CDR3 size: 14 residues. With 7 bases clipped from V and 2 bases from J, the junction kept 4 bases outside the gene matches. The CDR3 DNA sequence: TGTGCCAGCACCATAGGGGGCACTAATGAAAAACTGTTTTTT. Residues: CASTIGGTNEKLFF.

The V and J genes are TRBV27 and TRBJ1-2, with a weak D call TRBD1 (5 bases). Trimming cost V 6 bases and J 5 bases, with 16 bases left between them. Germline lookup yields CDR1 MNHEY and CDR2 SMNVEV (reference sequence). The CDR3 is made up of 14 amino acids. The CDR3 sequence is CASRDRDLIYGYTF. CDR3 coding DNA: TGTGCCAGCAGGGACCGGGACTTAATATATGGCTACACCTTC.

This clonotype occurred a few times. CDR3 protein: CASRRDRDLGNTEAFF. The CDR3 coding sequence is TGTGCCAGCAGGCGAGACAGGGATTTGGGAAACACTGAAGCTTTCTTT. The genes are TRBV12-3 or TRBV12-4 and TRBJ1-1; 7 nucleotides align to TRBD1. V shed 6 bases, J shed 2 bases, and the junction held 12 bases outside the gene matches. There are 16 residues in the CDR3.

The chain has TRBV10-3 and TRBJ2-2, with unresolved D. The CDR3 consists of 14 residues. CDR1 and CDR2 from the germline V gene are ENHRY and SYGVKD. Trimming removed 7 bases from V and 1 base from J, with 10 bases in between. CDR3 bases: TGTGCCATCAAAGGCGGAGAGAACACCGGGGAGCTGTTTTTT. Its protein is CAIKGGENTGELFF.

This clonotype was seen only a few times. The chain links TRBV24-1 to TRBJ1-3; TRBD1 might be the D (5 bases). V was trimmed by 5 bases and J by 4 bases, leaving 14 bases between them. The V gene's germline CDR1 is KGHDR and CDR2 SFDVKD. The CDR3 sequence is 15 residues long. CDR3 region: CATSVTRVRGNTIYF. Here the CDR3 DNA reads TGTGCCACCAGTGTTACCAGGGTTCGGGGAAACACCATATATTTT.

The chain uses TRBV7-9 and TRBJ1-2; D gene unclear. V gave up 1 base and J gave up 4 bases, with 10 bases separating them. Per the germline V gene, CDR1 is SEHNR and CDR2 is FQNEAQ (reference sequence). The CDR3 runs 14 residues. The CDR3 sequence is CASSLGEGVYGYTF. The CDR3 DNA reads as TGTGCCAGCAGCTTAGGGGAAGGCGTCTATGGCTACACCTTC.

This rearrangement joins TRBV15 to TRBJ1-1; D is ambiguous. This CDR3 contains 15 residues. V was shortened by 0 bases and J by 0 bases, with 8 bases between the two germline ends. The germline V gene encodes CDR1 LNHNV and CDR2 YYDKDF (reference sequence). CDR3 sequence reads: CATSRDAGVNTEAFF. The CDR3 DNA reads as TGTGCCACCAGCAGAGATGCAGGAGTGAACACTGAAGCTTTCTTT.

In its sample, this clonotype was seen a few times. The J gene is TRBJ2-5, the V gene TRBV25-1, with TRBD1 identical over 10 bases. This CDR3 has 16 amino acids. The V segment lost 2 bases and the J segment 5 bases; nucleotides outside the gene matches: 8. CDR1 is MGHDK and CDR2 is SYGVNS in the germline V gene. Here the CDR3 DNA reads TGTGCCAGCAGTGAACCTCGACAGGGGGCGAGGGAGACCCAGTACTTC. Protein: CASSEPRQGARETQYF.

The V and J genes are TRBV27 and TRBJ1-6; D ambiguous. The CDR3 is 16 amino acids. Germline-derived CDR1 and CDR2 are MNHEY and SMNVEV (reference sequence). The ends were cut back, 9 bases at V and 6 bases at J, with 21 bases in the middle. CDR3 bases: TGTGCCAGATTGTGGGTTCCTGCCTCCGGTAATTCACCCCTCCACTTT. This gives the protein CARLWVPASGNSPLHF.

The chain is built from TRBV9 and TRBJ2-6, with no clear D. Germline V gives CDR1 SGDLS, CDR2 YYNGEE. The CDR3 loop spans 17 amino acids. V lost 0 bases and J 4 bases, leaving 14 bases between the germline ends. CDR3 sequence: CASSVAPGRDGANVLTF. CDR3 in DNA: TGTGCCAGCAGCGTAGCCCCAGGACGTGACGGGGCCAACGTCCTGACTTTC. Variable domain in full (rest from reference TRBV9 and TRBJ2-6): DSGVTQTPKHLITATGQRVTLRCSPRSGDLSVYWYQQSLDQGLQFLIQYYNGEERAKGNILERFSAQQFPDLHSELNLSSLELGDSALYFCASSVAPGRDGANVLTFGAGSRLTVL.

This rearrangement joins TRBV7-6 to TRBJ1-1; no clear D. V lost 5 bases, J lost 0 bases, and 10 bases lay in between. Germline V CDR1 and CDR2: SGHVS, FNYEAQ. This CDR3 contains 14 residues. DNA of the CDR3: TGTGCCAGCAGCGTTGAGATACTGAACACTGAAGCTTTCTTT. Amino acid sequence: CASSVEILNTEAFF.

The table lists this clonotype with a few counts. The rearrangement links TRBV7-9 to TRBJ1-4; D may be TRBD1 (6 bases). The V and J ends lost 5 bases and 0 bases respectively, with 13 bases between them. This CDR3 spans 16 amino acids. The germline V gene has CDR1 SEHNR and CDR2 FQNEAQ (reference sequence). This chain's CDR3 is CASSAGTLATNEKLFF. CDR3 nucleotide sequence: TGTGCCAGCAGCGCCGGGACATTGGCAACTAATGAAAAACTGTTTTTT. Together with reference TRBV7-9 and TRBJ1-4, the CDR3 gives the full variable domain: DTGVSQNPRHKITKRGQNVTFRCDPISEHNRLYWYRQTLGQGPEFLTYFQNEAQLEKSRLLSDRFSAERPKGSFSTLEIQRTEQGDSAMYLCASSAGTLATNEKLFFGSGTQLSVL.

This sequence joins TRBV19 and TRBJ2-7; 10 nucleotides agree with TRBD1. The trim removed 8 bases at V and 6 bases at J, leaving 1 base unmatched. The CDR3 length is 11 residues. Germline V gene data show CDR1 as LNHDA and CDR2 as SQIVND (reference sequence). The CDR3 nucleotides read TGTGCCAGTGGGGACAGGGGCGAGCAGTACTTC. Translation gives CASGDRGEQYF.

The rearrangement links TRBV24-1 to TRBJ2-5; D perhaps matches TRBD1 (5 bases). The CDR3 sequence is 14 residues long. Looked up from germline, CDR1 is KGHDR and CDR2 is SFDVKD. V was trimmed by 4 bases and J by 7 bases, leaving 15 bases between them. CDR3 sequence (DNA): TGTGCCACCAGTGACCGACAGTCAGGCGGGACCCAGTACTTC. It codes for CATSDRQSGGTQYF.

The J gene is TRBJ2-7, the V gene TRBV7-9; D gene uncertain. The CDR3 loop spans 15 amino acids. From germline, CDR1 is SEHNR and CDR2 FQNEAQ (reference sequence). V was pared by 1 base and J by 3 bases, with 13 bases between. The DNA for the CDR3 is TGTGCCAGCAGCTTAGGCTCGGGCGCACTCTACGAGCAGTACTTC. It is translated as CASSLGSGALYEQYF.

This clonotype was observed a handful of times. The V call is TRBV20-1, the J call TRBJ1-5, with 8 bases fitting TRBD1. The ends lost 6 bases at V and 7 bases at J; junction bases unmatched: 8. Germline assignment: CDR1 DFQATT and CDR2 SNEGSKA (reference sequence). This CDR3 comprises 13 residues. CDR3 protein: CSAMGDRRQPQHF. DNA of the CDR3: TGCAGTGCAATGGGGGACAGGAGGCAGCCCCAGCATTTT.

This clonotype was counted between two and nine times. The chain links TRBV28 to TRBJ1-3, with D hard to call. The CDR3 spans 14 residues. Trimming pared 6 bases from V and 8 bases from J, leaving 17 bases between. The germline V gene encodes CDR1 MDHEN and CDR2 SYDVKM. The CDR3 DNA is TGTGCCAGCAGCTCTAGGATGACCGGGGACACCATATATTTT. This translates into CASSSRMTGDTIYF. Filled out from reference TRBV28 and TRBJ1-3, the complete variable domain reads DVKVTQSSRYLVKRTGEKVFLECVQDMDHENMFWYRQDPGLGLRLIYFSYDVKMKEKGDIPEGYSVSREKKERFSLILESASTNQTSMYLCASSSRMTGDTIYFGEGSWLTVV.

This clonotype was recorded only once. The J gene is TRBJ2-1, the V gene TRBV4-3, with TRBD2 identical over 8 bases. J gave up 8 bases and V 1 base, and 10 bases lay outside the gene matches. From germline, CDR1 is LGHNA and CDR2 YSLEER. The CDR3 loop spans 16 amino acids. CDR3 sequence reads: CASSQGRDSGIYEQFF. CDR3 nucleotide sequence: TGCGCCAGCAGCCAAGGGAGAGATAGCGGGATATATGAGCAGTTCTTC.

The CDR3 bases are TGCGCCAGCATCCGCAGGGGCTACGAGCAGTACTTC. Its translation: CASIRRGYEQYF. The chain recombines TRBV4-3 with TRBJ2-7; TRBD1 is a possible D gene (6 bases). The CDR3 loop spans 12 amino acids. Between the trimmed V and J ends, which lost 7 bases and 3 bases, there was a span of 10 bases. CDR1 is LGHNA, CDR2 YSLEER, per germline.

The sample holds a few counts of this clonotype. The rearrangement joins TRBV12-3 or TRBV12-4 to TRBJ1-1, with TRBD1 identical over 8 bases. Losses at the gene ends were 1 base for V and 0 bases for J; bases not matched to a gene: 7. CDR3 length: 17 amino acids. CDR3 coding DNA: TGTGCCAGCAGTTTAGAGGACAGGGAAAGAATGAACACTGAAGCTTTCTTT. Its protein is CASSLEDRERMNTEAFF.